A single sample gave rise to the 3 T cell receptor beta chains below, sequenced in a study of cytomegalovirus exposure and HLA in healthy donors. Generated by immunoSEQ multiplex PCR, the TCRdb table keeps only in-frame clones and is missing some. The repertoire consists of around 60,000 clones, with approximately 95% occurring once and the leading ten covering 0.95% to 1.5%. The sample comprised PBMCs. Source of these receptors: a woman aged 18-29 years in good health and CMV-seronegative.

The V and J genes are TRBV6-5 and TRBJ2-5, with TRBD2 identical over 7 bases. CDR1 MNHEY and CDR2 SVGAGI come from the germline V gene. There are 14 residues in the CDR3. The V and J ends lost 4 bases and 5 bases, in that order; junction bases with no gene match: 7. The CDR3 sequence: CASSSPWTSETQYF. The DNA for the CDR3 is TGTGCCAGCAGTTCCCCGTGGACTAGTGAGACCCAGTACTTC.

The chain carries TRBV19 and TRBJ2-2; a possible D gene is TRBD2 (5 bases). Germline CDR1 is LNHDA and CDR2 is SQIVND (reference sequence). The CDR3 runs 13 residues. Trimming shortened V by 7 bases and J by 6 bases, and 12 bases separated the two germline ends. CDR3 region: CASTREWAGELFF. In DNA form, the CDR3 reads TGTGCCAGTACAAGGGAGTGGGCCGGGGAGCTGTTTTTT.

The chain employs TRBV10-3 and TRBJ2-1; 15 nucleotides line up with TRBD2. Looked up from germline, CDR1 is ENHRY and CDR2 is SYGVKD. The CDR3 contains 15 residues. The trim removed 5 bases at V and 9 bases at J, leaving 5 bases unmatched. CDR3 bases: TGTGCCATCAGTTCAGGGACTAGCGGGGGGCGTGAGCAGTTCTTC. It specifies CAISSGTSGGREQFF.